These 11 T cell receptor beta chains were all obtained from the same sample, sequenced in a study of blood T cell repertoires in COVID-19. Data came from immunoSEQ multiplex PCR; TCRdb stores just in-frame clones and leaves some out. The table has approximately 65,000 clones, 89% seen once. The sequenced sample consisted of peripheral blood. Receptors were obtained from a woman aged 45-65 years with active COVID-19.

This rearrangement joins TRBV4-1 to TRBJ2-2, with unresolved D. This CDR3 is built from 13 residues. Per the germline V gene, CDR1 is MGHRA and CDR2 is YSYEKL. Trimming removed 5 bases at V and 3 bases at J, with 7 bases between. CDR3 bases: TGCGCCAGCAGCTGGCTTGACACCGGGGAGCTGTTTTTT. This gives the protein CASSWLDTGELFF.

V gene TRBV9 combines with J gene TRBJ2-1, with D tentatively TRBD2 (5 bases). The CDR3 is 14 amino acids. The germline CDR1 and CDR2 sequences are SGDLS and YYNGEE. Trimming shortened V by 0 bases and J by 9 bases, and 13 bases separated the two germline ends. The CDR3 spells CASSVEPGYGEQFF. As DNA, the CDR3 is TGTGCCAGCAGCGTAGAGCCGGGGTACGGTGAGCAGTTCTTC.

The chain has TRBV7-7 and TRBJ1-1; D is ambiguous. This CDR3 has 13 residues. Between the trimmed V and J ends, which lost 3 bases and 0 bases, there was a span of 5 bases. Germline CDR1 and CDR2: SSHAT and FNYEAQ (reference sequence). CDR3 loop: CASSLYMNTEAFF. CDR3 coding DNA: TGTGCCAGCAGCTTGTACATGAACACTGAAGCTTTCTTT.

This chain uses TRBV7-2 with TRBJ2-1; 7 nucleotides match TRBD1. The CDR3 covers 13 residues. The V gene's germline CDR1 is SGHTA and CDR2 FQGNSA. The trim removed 5 bases at V and 8 bases at J, leaving 6 bases unmatched. The DNA of the CDR3 is TGTGCCAGCAGCCCACGACAGGGCGATGAGCAGTTCTTC. Protein product: CASSPRQGDEQFF.

This chain connects TRBV29-1 to TRBJ2-5; 8 nucleotides match TRBD2. The CDR3 has 20 amino acids. V was pared by 3 bases and J by 2 bases, with 23 bases of the junction left unmatched. Per the germline V gene, CDR1 is SQVTM and CDR2 is ANQGSEA. The CDR3 region is CSVEAGTYSSGGTSQETQYF. CDR3 in DNA: TGCAGCGTTGAGGCAGGCACCTACTCGTCGGGGGGGACATCTCAAGAGACCCAGTACTTC.

The chain employs TRBV3-1 (or the pseudogene TRBV3-2) and TRBJ1-6; no clear D. The CDR3 consists of 17 residues. V was clipped by 4 bases and J by 5 bases, with 18 bases between them. Germline-derived CDR1 and CDR2 are LGHDT and YNNKEL (reference sequence). CDR3 coding DNA: TGTGCCAGCAGCCGGGGAGGCTATTCTGCTAATAATTCACCCCTCCACTTT. Translating gives CASSRGGYSANNSPLHF.

This clone has only one observation. The chain combines TRBV5-6 with TRBJ1-1; D is unresolved. Germline loops: CDR1 SGHDT, CDR2 YYEEEE. V gave up 3 bases and J gave up 0 bases, with 9 bases separating them. The CDR3 covers 14 residues. The CDR3 nucleotides read TGTGCCAGCAGCTCGACAAGGTTGAACACTGAAGCTTTCTTT. This translates into CASSSTRLNTEAFF.

CDR3 DNA sequence: TGTGCCAGCAGTTACTATCAGAATTCACCCCTCCACTTT. Translated: CASSYYQNSPLHF. V usage is TRBV6-5 and J usage is TRBJ1-6; D uncertain. This CDR3 region has 13 residues. Per germline, CDR1 MNHEY and CDR2 SVGAGI. V gave up 1 base and J gave up 7 bases, with 5 bases separating them.

The V and J genes are TRBV9 and TRBJ2-7; 10 bases align to TRBD1. The germline V gene encodes CDR1 SGDLS and CDR2 YYNGEE. CDR3 length equals 14 residues. With 2 bases clipped from V and 2 bases from J, the junction kept 1 base outside the gene matches. The DNA for the CDR3 is TGTGCCAGCAGCGTGGGACAGGGGACCTACGAGCAGTACTTC. Protein sequence: CASSVGQGTYEQYF.

This chain uses TRBV6-5 with TRBJ2-2; D is unresolved. With 11 bases removed from V and 1 base from J, the gap between germline ends came to 11 bases. This CDR3 is 13 amino acids long. The germline V gene has CDR1 MNHEY and CDR2 SVGAGI. The CDR3 region is CAVRPGNTGELFF. The CDR3 DNA is TGTGCCGTTCGTCCAGGGAACACCGGGGAGCTGTTTTTT.

The V and J genes are TRBV19 and TRBJ1-2, with 9 bases matching TRBD1. The V and J ends lost 5 bases and 7 bases, in that order; junction bases with no gene match: 8. The CDR3 length is 14 residues. Germline loops: CDR1 LNHDA, CDR2 SQIVND (reference sequence). The CDR3 spells CASSYAGTGSGYTF. The CDR3 region has the DNA TGTGCCAGTAGTTACGCCGGGACAGGGTCTGGCTACACCTTC.